This T cell receptor beta chain was captured by sequencing in a study of cytomegalovirus exposure and HLA in healthy donors. Study results and caveats: In a later analysis, at a false discovery rate of 0.05, 15,000 to 20,000 TCR beta sequences were associated with HLA alleles.

Worth noting for this clone: Its cognate antigen is unknown.

Both 60 Vbeta primers and 13 Jbeta primers went into the PCR. Using immunoSEQ multiplex PCR, the repertoire was profiled, and TCRdb retains in-frame clones only, with some absent. The table shows 150,000 to 200,000 clones, with around four fifths occurring only once. This TCR came from a man between 18 and 35 years old in good health and CMV-seronegative. Sequencing used PBMCs.

CDR3: CASSLGGGGQAAAFF. CDR3 nucleotide sequence: TGTGCCAGCAGTTTAGGCGGTGGGGGACAGGCTGCCGCTTTCTTT. This rearrangement joins TRBV28 to TRBJ1-1; the match to TRBD1 covers 8 bases. CDR3 length equals 15 residues. V gave up 2 bases and J gave up 11 bases; unmatched junction bases: 13. Germline CDR1 reads MDHEN; CDR2 reads SYDVKM.